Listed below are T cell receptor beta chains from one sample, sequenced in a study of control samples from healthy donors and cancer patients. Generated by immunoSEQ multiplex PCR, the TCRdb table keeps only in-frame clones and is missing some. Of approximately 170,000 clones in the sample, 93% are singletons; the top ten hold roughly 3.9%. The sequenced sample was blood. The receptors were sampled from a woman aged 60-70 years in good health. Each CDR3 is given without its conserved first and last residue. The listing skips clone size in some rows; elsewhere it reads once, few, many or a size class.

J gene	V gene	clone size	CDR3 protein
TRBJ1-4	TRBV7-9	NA	ASSLSGTGLEKLF
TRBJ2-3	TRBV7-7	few	ASSLSTITGTDTQY
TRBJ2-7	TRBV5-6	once	ASSLSFGAGGTYEQY
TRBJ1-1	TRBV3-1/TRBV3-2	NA	ASLQQGVLTEAF
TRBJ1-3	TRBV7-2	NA	ASSWGGSRGTIY
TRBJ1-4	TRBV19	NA	ASSITTASEKLF
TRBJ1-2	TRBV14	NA	ASSQGVRYGYT
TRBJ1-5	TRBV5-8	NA	ASSLDRRSNQPQH
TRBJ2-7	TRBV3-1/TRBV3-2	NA	ASSQQPGGPYEQY
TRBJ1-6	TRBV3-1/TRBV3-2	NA	ASSQNLQGNSPLH
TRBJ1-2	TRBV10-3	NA	AISEGSSYGYT
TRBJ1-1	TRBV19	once	ASSILGSNTEAF
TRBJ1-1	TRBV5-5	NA	ASSFGTNLEAF
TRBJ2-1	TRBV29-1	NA	SVAGQSSDEQF
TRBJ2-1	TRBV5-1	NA	ASSLEGRPYNEQF
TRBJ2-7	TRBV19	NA	ASSTLDRGYEQY
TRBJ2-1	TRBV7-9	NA	ASSPWRRSYNEQF
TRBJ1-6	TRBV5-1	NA	ASSAGTGNSPLH
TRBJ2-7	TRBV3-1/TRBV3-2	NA	ASSQMGRTYEQY
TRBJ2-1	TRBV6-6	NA	ASSPSLGLRSSYNEQF
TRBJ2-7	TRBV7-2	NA	ASSPIRGVSEQY
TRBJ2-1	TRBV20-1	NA	SASKRDRGTDEQF
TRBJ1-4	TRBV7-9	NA	ASTRQGKNEKLF
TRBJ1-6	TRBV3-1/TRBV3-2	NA	ASSPTSQGNSPLH
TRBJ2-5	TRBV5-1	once	ASSFFTGGGETQY
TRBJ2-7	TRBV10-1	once	ASEDRVGRKQY
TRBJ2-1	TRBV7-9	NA	ASSSQRDLASYNEQF
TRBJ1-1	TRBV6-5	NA	ASSYSLRNTEAF
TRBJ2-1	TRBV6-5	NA	ASTFPPNEQF
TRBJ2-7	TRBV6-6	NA	ASSFREASYEQY